The T cell receptor (beta chain) under discussion was sequenced for a study of neurological immune-mediated disorders. TCRdb re-analysed the 5' RACE reads in MiXCR, keeping a single row per CDR3 protein. The repertoire holds 120,000 or so distinct CDR3 sequences, with 3% to 3.5% as singletons. This clonotype was counted at least ten times. Its antigen remains unknown. Study-level results: Expanded clones shared no CDR3 amino acid sequences across subjects, suggesting private repertoires in all groups. Multiple sclerosis was found to have the least TCR clonal expansion, below healthy controls, and HTLV-1-associated myelopathy the most.

The receptor comes from a woman aged 25 to 39 with multiple sclerosis. The sample comprised PBMCs.

The CDR3 sequence is CSASPLGGSNQPQHF. CDR3 sequence (DNA): TGCAGTGCTAGCCCCTTGGGGGGAAGCAATCAGCCCCAGCATTTT. This sequence joins TRBV20-1 and TRBJ1-5; D possibly corresponds to TRBD1 (5 bases). Germline CDR1 DFQATT, CDR2 SNEGSKA (reference sequence). Trimming left V 3 bases short and J 1 base short, with 13 bases between. The CDR3 is made up of 15 amino acids.